This TCR beta chain comes out of a study of CD8 T cells in ankylosing spondylitis. There are many counts of this clonotype. Antigen unknown. CDR1 is SGHRS, CDR2 YFSETQ, per germline. This CDR3 is 16 amino acids long. Trimming took 0 bases from V and 4 from J; bases not matched to a gene: 5. Library preparation for TCR beta used quantitative 5'-RACE with molecular barcodes. In TCRdb, the 5' RACE reads were re-called with MiXCR into one record per CDR3 protein. Seen here are roughly 120,000 distinct CDR3 sequences, roughly 7.3% observed once, and the top ten hold 10% to 15%. Study-wide results and caveats: Made up of eight highly homologous variants, a TCR beta motif appeared characteristic of ankylosing spondylitis blood.

The chain couples TRBV5-1 to TRBJ2-2, with 8 nucleotides matching TRBD2. The sample taken for sequencing was blood, either unsorted or a sorted T cell fraction (not recorded which). The receptor was isolated from a male donor with ankylosing spondylitis or in good health (not recorded which). CDR3 nucleotide sequence: TGCGCCAGCAGCTTGGGGAGTAGCGGGGTCACCGGGGAGCTGTTTTTT. It translates to CASSLGSSGVTGELFF.